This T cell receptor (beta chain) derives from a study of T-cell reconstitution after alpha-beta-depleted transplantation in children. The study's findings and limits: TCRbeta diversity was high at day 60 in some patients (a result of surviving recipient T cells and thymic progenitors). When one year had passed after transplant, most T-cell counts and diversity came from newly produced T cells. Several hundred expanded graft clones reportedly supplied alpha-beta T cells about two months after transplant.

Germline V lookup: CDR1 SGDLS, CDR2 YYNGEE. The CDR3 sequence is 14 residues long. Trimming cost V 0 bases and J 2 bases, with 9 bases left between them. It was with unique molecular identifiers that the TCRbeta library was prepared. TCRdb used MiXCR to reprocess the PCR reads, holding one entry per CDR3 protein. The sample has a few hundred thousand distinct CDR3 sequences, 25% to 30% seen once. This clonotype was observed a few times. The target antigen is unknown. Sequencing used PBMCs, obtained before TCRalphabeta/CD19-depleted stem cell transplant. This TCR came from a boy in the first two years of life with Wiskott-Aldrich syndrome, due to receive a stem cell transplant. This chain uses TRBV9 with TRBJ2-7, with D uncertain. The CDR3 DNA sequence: TGTGCCAGCAGCGTAGGTTCAGAACCCTACGAGCAGTACTTC. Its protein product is CASSVGSEPYEQYF.